Sequencing of this T cell receptor (beta chain) was carried out in a study of blood T cells in healthy people across ages. Findings of the study overall: In older individuals, TCR beta diversity per million T cells was lower, falling roughly linearly with age.

The second PCR ran about 6 to 12 cycles with a sample-barcoded 5' primer and J-beta primers. One entry per CDR3 protein results from TCRdb running MiXCR on the 5' RACE reads. The table has more than 900,000 distinct CDR3 sequences, about 28% seen once. The V gene lost 0 bases and the J gene lost 5 bases, with 12 bases spanning the gap. The CDR3 loop spans 14 amino acids. Germline lookup yields CDR1 SQVTM and CDR2 ANQGSEA. Only a few counts were recorded for this clonotype. Antigen: not known. This sample also appeared in a second study, on T cells of mothers and their children.

This sequence joins TRBV29-1 and TRBJ2-3, with D possibly being TRBD2 (7 bases). The sequenced sample consisted of blood. This sequence originates from a woman aged 40 to 49 in good health. CDR3 DNA: TGCAGCGTTGAAGACCGGGGGGCGGGAGATACGCAGTATTTT. Translated: CSVEDRGAGDTQYF.